This is a list of T cell receptor beta chains from one sample in a study of blood T cell repertoires in COVID-19. The assay was immunoSEQ multiplex PCR, and TCRdb's table has in-frame clones only and misses some. Counted here are 300,000 or so clones, 65% to 90% occurring once; the ten biggest clones make up around 4.5%. The sequencing sample was made of PBMCs or T cells enriched from blood (not recorded which). The source of these receptors is a woman in her 40s with acute COVID-19. CDR3s include the opening cysteine and the closing phenylalanine or tryptophan. D genes are given only for firm matches. The size entry is marked missing in some rows and otherwise reads once, few, many or a size class.

V gene: TRBV11-2
J gene: TRBJ2-1
D gene: TRBD1
clone size: .
CDR3 DNA: TGTGCCAGCAGCTCAGGGGGTTTCCATGAGCAGTTCTTC
CDR3 protein: CASSSGGFHEQFF

V gene: TRBV9
J gene: TRBJ2-1
D gene: .
clone size: .
CDR3 DNA: TGTGCCAGCAGCGTTGAGGGGGATGAGCAGTTCTTC
CDR3 protein: CASSVEGDEQFF

V gene: TRBV2
J gene: TRBJ2-1
D gene: .
clone size: .
CDR3 DNA: TGTGCCACCCAAGTTGCACGGTCCTACAATGAGCAGTTCTTC
CDR3 protein: CATQVARSYNEQFF

V gene: TRBV27
J gene: TRBJ2-1
D gene: .
clone size: .
CDR3 DNA: TGTGCCAGCAGAAGGAGCCCCACCTACAATGAGCAGTTCTTC
CDR3 protein: CASRRSPTYNEQFF

V gene: TRBV18
J gene: TRBJ1-1
D gene: .
clone size: .
CDR3 DNA: TGTGCCAGCTCACCGGGACTCCCGAACACTGAAGCTTTCTTT
CDR3 protein: CASSPGLPNTEAFF

V gene: TRBV2
J gene: TRBJ1-2
D gene: .
clone size: once
CDR3 DNA: TGTGCCAGCACCGGGGGGGCGAATCTTAACTATGGCTACACCTTC
CDR3 protein: CASTGGANLNYGYTF

V gene: TRBV5-4
J gene: TRBJ1-1
D gene: TRBD1
clone size: .
CDR3 DNA: TGTGCCAGCAGCACCCCCATCCGTCAGGGGGTCGTTACTGAAGCTTTCTTT
CDR3 protein: CASSTPIRQGVVTEAFF

V gene: TRBV28
J gene: TRBJ1-3
D gene: .
clone size: once
CDR3 DNA: TGTGCCAGCACCCCTCCCGGGTTCCTCTCTGGAAACACCATATATTTT
CDR3 protein: CASTPPGFLSGNTIYF

V gene: TRBV5-4
J gene: TRBJ2-5
D gene: .
clone size: .
CDR3 DNA: TGTGCCAGCAGCTTCTTGGACTATAAAGGAGAGACCCAGTACTTC
CDR3 protein: CASSFLDYKGETQYF

V gene: TRBV12-3/TRBV12-4
J gene: TRBJ2-1
D gene: .
clone size: .
CDR3 DNA: TGTGCCAGCAGTTTAAATGTCTATGAGCAGTTCTTC
CDR3 protein: CASSLNVYEQFF

V gene: TRBV10-3
J gene: TRBJ1-1
D gene: .
clone size: .
CDR3 DNA: TGTGCCACCCAGGGCGGTAACACTGAAGCTTTCTTT
CDR3 protein: CATQGGNTEAFF

V gene: TRBV24-1
J gene: TRBJ2-3
D gene: .
clone size: .
CDR3 DNA: TGTGCCACCAGTGATTTGACCTCCCTAGACGGGGGATGGGCAAGCCTCACAGATACGCAGTATTTT
CDR3 protein: CATSDLTSLDGGWASLTDTQYF

V gene: TRBV12-3/TRBV12-4
J gene: TRBJ1-2
D gene: TRBD1
clone size: .
CDR3 DNA: TGTGCCAGTACAGGGGGCAAGTCCTATGGCTACACCTTC
CDR3 protein: CASTGGKSYGYTF

V gene: TRBV4-2
J gene: TRBJ2-6
D gene: TRBD1
clone size: .
CDR3 DNA: TGTGCCAGCAGCCAAGGGACAGGCTCTGGGGCCAACGTCCTGACTTTC
CDR3 protein: CASSQGTGSGANVLTF

V gene: TRBV13
J gene: TRBJ1-1
D gene: .
clone size: .
CDR3 DNA: TGTGCCAGCAGCTTGTACAGGGATGGGGACACTGAAGCTTTCTTT
CDR3 protein: CASSLYRDGDTEAFF

V gene: TRBV9
J gene: TRBJ2-1
D gene: TRBD2
clone size: .
CDR3 DNA: TGTGCCAGCAGCGTAAATTCCGGGACTAGCGGATACAATGAGCAGTTCTTC
CDR3 protein: CASSVNSGTSGYNEQFF

V gene: TRBV9
J gene: TRBJ2-1
D gene: TRBD1
clone size: .
CDR3 DNA: TGTGCCAGCAGCTCCCGGACAGGGGTGAATGAGCAGTTCTTC
CDR3 protein: CASSSRTGVNEQFF

V gene: TRBV18
J gene: TRBJ2-2
D gene: .
clone size: .
CDR3 DNA: TGTGCCAGCTCACCAACTGGCGTATACAGAGCGAACACCGGGGAGCTGTTTTTT
CDR3 protein: CASSPTGVYRANTGELFF

V gene: TRBV10-3
J gene: TRBJ2-3
D gene: TRBD1
clone size: .
CDR3 DNA: TGTGCCATCAGTGTCGACAGGGTTGGCACAGATACGCAGTATTTT
CDR3 protein: CAISVDRVGTDTQYF

V gene: TRBV5-1
J gene: TRBJ2-7
D gene: TRBD1
clone size: .
CDR3 DNA: TGCGCCAGCCACACAGGGGAAGCGGCCGCCTACGAGCAGTACTTC
CDR3 protein: CASHTGEAAAYEQYF

V gene: TRBV7-2
J gene: TRBJ1-5
D gene: .
clone size: .
CDR3 DNA: TGTGCCAGCAGCTTTAACCCGGATCAGCCCCAGCATTTT
CDR3 protein: CASSFNPDQPQHF

V gene: TRBV11-3
J gene: TRBJ2-5
D gene: .
clone size: .
CDR3 DNA: TGTGCCAGCAGCCCCCAGGTTGGGGCGACCCAGTACTTC
CDR3 protein: CASSPQVGATQYF

V gene: TRBV3-1/TRBV3-2
J gene: TRBJ1-4
D gene: .
clone size: once
CDR3 DNA: TGTGCCAGCAGTCCACGCTGGGACACACCTAATGAAAAACTGTTTTTT
CDR3 protein: CASSPRWDTPNEKLFF

V gene: TRBV4-1
J gene: TRBJ2-5
D gene: TRBD2
clone size: .
CDR3 DNA: TGCGCCAGCAGCCAAGTCGGCAGCGGGAGGCCGGAGACCCAGTACTTC
CDR3 protein: CASSQVGSGRPETQYF

V gene: TRBV19
J gene: TRBJ2-3
D gene: TRBD1
clone size: once
CDR3 DNA: TGTGCCAGTAGTATTGAGACAGGGTCCTACACGGTGGGCACAGATACGCAGTATTTT
CDR3 protein: CASSIETGSYTVGTDTQYF

V gene: TRBV6-2/TRBV6-3
J gene: TRBJ1-2
D gene: TRBD1
clone size: .
CDR3 DNA: TGTGCCAGCAGTTCCTCGGACAGGGGGCCGTTCTATGGCTACACCTTC
CDR3 protein: CASSSSDRGPFYGYTF

V gene: TRBV24-1
J gene: TRBJ2-3
D gene: .
clone size: .
CDR3 DNA: TGTGCCACCAGTCGGGACACTCCTAGCACAGATACGCAGTATTTT
CDR3 protein: CATSRDTPSTDTQYF

V gene: TRBV6-5
J gene: TRBJ1-6
D gene: .
clone size: .
CDR3 DNA: TGTGCCAGCAAGATAGAACGATGGAATTCACCCCTCCACTTT
CDR3 protein: CASKIERWNSPLHF

V gene: TRBV5-4
J gene: TRBJ1-2
D gene: TRBD1
clone size: few
CDR3 DNA: TGTGCCAGCAGCTTGGCCTGGACAGGGACAGGAGGAGGCTACACCTTC
CDR3 protein: CASSLAWTGTGGGYTF

V gene: TRBV7-2
J gene: TRBJ2-3
D gene: TRBD2
clone size: .
CDR3 DNA: TGTGCCAGCAGCTTATATCCCCCGACTAGCGGGGGATCCACAGATACGCAGTATTTT
CDR3 protein: CASSLYPPTSGGSTDTQYF

V gene: TRBV28
J gene: TRBJ2-2
D gene: .
clone size: .
CDR3 DNA: TGTGCCAGCAGCCTTGGGCGGGGCCAGAACACCGGGGAGCTGTTTTTT
CDR3 protein: CASSLGRGQNTGELFF

V gene: TRBV5-4
J gene: TRBJ1-2
D gene: .
clone size: .
CDR3 DNA: TGTGCCAGCAGCTTGGAGTACCCGGGAAACTATGGCTACACCTTC
CDR3 protein: CASSLEYPGNYGYTF

V gene: TRBV7-2
J gene: TRBJ1-2
D gene: TRBD1
clone size: .
CDR3 DNA: TGTGCCAGCAGCTTAGACAGGGGGCGAGACTATGGCTACACCTTC
CDR3 protein: CASSLDRGRDYGYTF

V gene: TRBV7-2
J gene: TRBJ2-2
D gene: TRBD2
clone size: .
CDR3 DNA: TGTGCCAGCAGCCGGTCTAGCGGGGGGGCCTCCGGGGAGCTGTTTTTT
CDR3 protein: CASSRSSGGASGELFF

V gene: TRBV19
J gene: TRBJ2-3
D gene: TRBD1
clone size: once
CDR3 DNA: TGTGCCAGTAGTTCAACAGGGGCAGATACGCAGTATTTT
CDR3 protein: CASSSTGADTQYF

V gene: TRBV14
J gene: TRBJ2-7
D gene: TRBD1
clone size: .
CDR3 DNA: TGTGCCAGCAGCCAAGATCAAAGAAAGACAGGGCTAAGGGATAACGAGCAGTACTTC
CDR3 protein: CASSQDQRKTGLRDNEQYF

V gene: TRBV6-1
J gene: TRBJ1-2
D gene: TRBD1
clone size: .
CDR3 DNA: TGTGCCAGCCGTGAACAGGGGTGGAGCTATGGCTACACCTTC
CDR3 protein: CASREQGWSYGYTF

V gene: TRBV11-2
J gene: TRBJ2-7
D gene: .
clone size: .
CDR3 DNA: TGTGCCAGCAGCTTAGTGACGGGGGTCGTGAAGTACTTC
CDR3 protein: CASSLVTGVVKYF

V gene: TRBV27
J gene: TRBJ1-4
D gene: TRBD1
clone size: .
CDR3 DNA: TGTGCCAGCGGTTCCAGGACAGGGGATTCAACTAATGAAAAACTGTTTTTT
CDR3 protein: CASGSRTGDSTNEKLFF

V gene: TRBV19
J gene: TRBJ1-6
D gene: .
clone size: .
CDR3 DNA: TGTGCCAGTAGTCCTGACTCCGCCAGTTCACCCCTCCACTTT
CDR3 protein: CASSPDSASSPLHF

V gene: TRBV9
J gene: TRBJ1-6
D gene: .
clone size: .
CDR3 DNA: TGTGCCAGCACCCCTGGGGGGGGCTCCTATAATTCACCCCTCCACTTT
CDR3 protein: CASTPGGGSYNSPLHF

V gene: TRBV6-6
J gene: TRBJ2-7
D gene: .
clone size: .
CDR3 DNA: TGTGCCAGCAGCGGGAACTACGAGCAGTACTTC
CDR3 protein: CASSGNYEQYF

V gene: TRBV14
J gene: TRBJ1-2
D gene: .
clone size: .
CDR3 DNA: TGTGCCAGCAGCCAAGAAGCGGGCTTTGGTGGCTACACCTTC
CDR3 protein: CASSQEAGFGGYTF

V gene: TRBV7-2
J gene: TRBJ2-7
D gene: .
clone size: .
CDR3 DNA: TGTGCCAGCAGCCCAGAGACGGAGTCGGCTTCCTACGAGCAGTACTTC
CDR3 protein: CASSPETESASYEQYF

V gene: TRBV18
J gene: TRBJ2-1
D gene: TRBD2
clone size: .
CDR3 DNA: TGTGCCAGCTCACGGCCGACTAGCGCTTCCTACAATGAGCAGTTCTTC
CDR3 protein: CASSRPTSASYNEQFF

V gene: TRBV6-6
J gene: TRBJ1-2
D gene: TRBD1
clone size: few
CDR3 DNA: TGTGCCAGCAGGATGACAGGGACTGAGGGTGACACCTTC
CDR3 protein: CASRMTGTEGDTF

V gene: TRBV2
J gene: TRBJ2-7
D gene: TRBD1
clone size: once
CDR3 DNA: TGTGCCGGATACAGGGACAGATACGAGCAGTACTTC
CDR3 protein: CAGYRDRYEQYF

V gene: TRBV24-1
J gene: TRBJ2-5
D gene: .
clone size: .
CDR3 DNA: TGTGCCACCAGTGATTTGTGGGCAGGAAGAGAGACCCAGTACTTC
CDR3 protein: CATSDLWAGRETQYF

V gene: TRBV7-3
J gene: TRBJ1-2
D gene: TRBD1
clone size: .
CDR3 DNA: TGTGCCAGCAGCGAAAATCCAGGGGGATATGGCTACACCTTC
CDR3 protein: CASSENPGGYGYTF

V gene: TRBV18
J gene: TRBJ2-3
D gene: .
clone size: .
CDR3 DNA: TGTGCCAGCTCACCCACGGGGGGCGCGGGCACAGATACGCAGTATTTT
CDR3 protein: CASSPTGGAGTDTQYF

V gene: TRBV5-1
J gene: TRBJ1-4
D gene: .
clone size: .
CDR3 DNA: TGCGCCAGCAGCCGTCGGACAGATACCACAACTAATGAAAAACTGTTTTTT
CDR3 protein: CASSRRTDTTTNEKLFF

V gene: TRBV25-1
J gene: TRBJ1-3
D gene: .
clone size: .
CDR3 DNA: TGTGCCAGCAGTCCCCAAGGGGTAGGTGGAAACACCATATATTTT
CDR3 protein: CASSPQGVGGNTIYF

V gene: TRBV7-6
J gene: TRBJ2-1
D gene: TRBD1
clone size: .
CDR3 DNA: TGTGCCAGCAGCGGGGGACAGGGAGTTCGCAATGAGCAGTTCTTC
CDR3 protein: CASSGGQGVRNEQFF

V gene: TRBV7-2
J gene: TRBJ2-5
D gene: TRBD1
clone size: .
CDR3 DNA: TGTGCCAGCAGCTTAGAGGTCAGGGACAGGGGACAAGAGACCCAGTACTTC
CDR3 protein: CASSLEVRDRGQETQYF

V gene: TRBV18
J gene: TRBJ2-7
D gene: TRBD2
clone size: .
CDR3 DNA: TGTGCCAGCTCACCTTCTAGCGGGGCCCCCCACGAGCAGTACTTC
CDR3 protein: CASSPSSGAPHEQYF